Listed here are 7 T cell receptor beta chains from one sample, sequenced in a study of cytomegalovirus exposure and HLA in healthy donors. Measured with immunoSEQ multiplex PCR; TCRdb has only the in-frame clones, and not every one. There are over 130,000 clones in the sample; around 87% occur only once, and just over 8.5% lies in the top ten. What was sequenced was PBMCs. These receptors were collected from a man aged 18 to 35 in good health and CMV-seropositive.

V is TRBV23-1 and J is TRBJ2-7, with 7 bases fitting TRBD1. TRBV23-1 is an open reading frame, and its role is uncertain. Unmatched junction bases numbered 20, after V lost 9 bases and J lost 3 bases. This CDR3 region has 17 residues. CDR3 sequence reads: CARCEGGIVPRCYEQYF. CDR3 sequence (DNA): TGCGCCAGGTGTGAAGGGGGCATCGTTCCCAGGTGCTACGAGCAGTACTTC.

In this sample, this clone turned up once. The chain has TRBV7-8 and TRBJ2-1; TRBD2 matches 11 bases. In germline, CDR1 is SGHVS, CDR2 FQNEAQ. J gave up 8 bases and V 4 bases, and 4 bases lay outside the gene matches. This CDR3 contains 14 residues. The CDR3 nucleotides are TGTGCCAGCAGCTCTAGCGGGGGGTGGGATGAGCAGTTCTTC. As protein: CASSSSGGWDEQFF.

The chain joins TRBV27 to TRBJ2-7, with a tentative D call TRBD1 (6 bases). The V gene's germline CDR1 is MNHEY and CDR2 SMNVEV (reference sequence). This CDR3 is 14 amino acids long. Trimming removed 3 bases from V and 1 base from J, with 10 bases in between. The CDR3 nucleotides are TGTGCCAGCAGTTTTCAGGGGCCATCCTACGAGCAGTACTTC. Encoded protein: CASSFQGPSYEQYF.

This clone was observed a handful of times. The chain uses TRBV14 and TRBJ2-6; 7 bases match TRBD1. J gave up 0 bases and V 6 bases, and 5 bases lay outside the gene matches. Germline-derived CDR1 and CDR2 are SGHDN and FVKESK. The CDR3 consists of 16 residues. CDR3 sequence: CASRATGSSGANVLTF. In DNA form, the CDR3 reads TGTGCCAGCAGGGCGACAGGGTCCTCTGGGGCCAACGTCCTGACTTTC.

The V call is TRBV6-5, the J call TRBJ2-1, with 10 nucleotides matching TRBD1. In germline, CDR1 is MNHEY, CDR2 SVGAGI. CDR3 size: 15 residues. V was clipped by 2 bases and J by 9 bases; unmatched bases: 7. CDR3 nucleotides: TGTGCCAGCAGTTACGATGGGACAGGGGCGGGTGAGCAGTTCTTC. Translation: CASSYDGTGAGEQFF.

The chain has TRBV5-1 and TRBJ2-1; D remains ambiguous. The germline V gene has CDR1 SGHRS and CDR2 YFSETQ. The CDR3 runs 11 residues. V gave up 4 bases and J gave up 9 bases, with 8 bases separating them. CDR3 region: CASSPEREQFF. The CDR3 region has the DNA TGCGCCAGCAGCCCTGAGCGTGAGCAGTTCTTC. The full variable domain, with the rest looked up from reference TRBV5-1 and TRBJ2-1, is KAGVTQTPRYLIKTRGQQVTLSCSPISGHRSVSWYQQTPGQGLQFLFEYFSETQRNKGNFPGRFSGRQFSNSRSEMNVSTLELGDSALYLCASSPEREQFFGPGTRLTVL.

This chain uses TRBV9 with TRBJ1-3; possibly TRBD1 for D (6 bases). Germline V gene lookup returns CDR1 SGDLS and CDR2 YYNGEE. The CDR3 extends over 16 amino acids. The ends were cut back, 2 bases at V and 3 bases at J, with 15 bases in the middle. CDR3 amino acids: CASSVDPGAFGNTIYF. The CDR3, as DNA: TGTGCCAGCAGCGTGGACCCAGGGGCCTTTGGAAACACCATATATTTT.